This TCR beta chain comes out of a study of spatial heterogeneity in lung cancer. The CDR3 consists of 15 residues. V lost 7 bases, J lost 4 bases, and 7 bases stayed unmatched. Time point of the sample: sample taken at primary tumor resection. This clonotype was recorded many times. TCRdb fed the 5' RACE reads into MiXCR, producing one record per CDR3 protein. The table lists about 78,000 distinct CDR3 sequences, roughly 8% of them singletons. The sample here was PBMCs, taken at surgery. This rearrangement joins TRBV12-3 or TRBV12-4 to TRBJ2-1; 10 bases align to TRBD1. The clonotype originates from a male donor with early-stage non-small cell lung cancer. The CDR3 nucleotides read TGTGCCAGCATCAGACAGGGGGCGCAGTACAATGAGCAGTTCTTC. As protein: CASIRQGAQYNEQFF.